One and the same sample provided the 14 T cell receptor beta chains below, sequenced in a study of blood T cell repertoires in COVID-19. Repertoires were generated with immunoSEQ multiplex PCR, while TCRdb's copy carries only in-frame clones and drops some. This sample carries tens of thousands of clones, 80% of them seen once, and the ten largest clones take approximately 14%. The source material was peripheral blood. The receptors were gathered from a woman aged 70 to 79 with acute or convalescent COVID-19.

The chain links TRBV19 to TRBJ1-5; D is unresolved. The CDR3 is made up of 15 amino acids. Trimming cost V 7 bases and J 4 bases, with 17 bases left between them. The V gene's germline CDR1 is LNHDA and CDR2 SQIVND (reference sequence). The CDR3 loop is CASKSQVGPNQPQHF. For the CDR3, the DNA is TGTGCCAGTAAGTCCCAGGTTGGGCCGAATCAGCCCCAGCATTTT.

This chain joins TRBV27 and TRBJ2-7; 7 nucleotides match TRBD2. This CDR3 region has 14 residues. CDR1 is MNHEY, CDR2 SMNVEV, per germline (reference sequence). The V and J ends lost 5 bases and 7 bases, in that order; junction bases with no gene match: 11. The CDR3 loop reads CASSPPGLPREQYF. The CDR3, as DNA: TGTGCCAGCAGTCCCCCGGGACTACCCCGGGAGCAGTACTTC.

This clone has only a few counts. This chain uses TRBV9 with TRBJ2-1, with D perhaps matching TRBD2 (5 bases). Looked up from germline, CDR1 is SGDLS and CDR2 is YYNGEE. The CDR3 runs to 13 residues. The V end lost 2 bases, the J end lost 7 bases, and 10 bases lay between the germline ends. In DNA form, the CDR3 reads TGTGCCAGCAGCGTCCATACGGGGAATGAGCAGTTCTTC. Translation gives CASSVHTGNEQFF.

V gene TRBV6-5 combines with J gene TRBJ2-2; D uncertain. Germline lookup yields CDR1 MNHEY and CDR2 SVGAGI. Trimming cost V 4 bases and J 1 base, with 4 bases left between them. The CDR3 sequence is 13 residues long. CDR3 nucleotides: TGTGCCAGCAGTTTCTTGAACACCGGGGAGCTGTTTTTT. Amino acids: CASSFLNTGELFF.

The chain carries TRBV5-5 and TRBJ2-7, with D possibly being TRBD1 (6 bases). The length of the CDR3 is 14 residues. Germline V gene data show CDR1 as SGHKS and CDR2 as YYEKEE (reference sequence). Trimming took off 2 bases at V and 2 bases at J, with 11 bases between the two ends. The CDR3 DNA sequence: TGTGCCAGCAGCTTAGGCAGGGGACCCTACGAGCAGTACTTC. Its protein is CASSLGRGPYEQYF.

The chain links TRBV28 to TRBJ1-5, with a possible D match to TRBD1 (5 bases). The CDR3 has 16 residues. Trimming shortened V by 5 bases and J by 0 bases, and 14 bases separated the two germline ends. Germline V CDR1 and CDR2: MDHEN, SYDVKM. The CDR3 nucleotides read TGTGCCAGCAGTCTGCGGGGGGTGTATAGCAATCAGCCCCAGCATTTT. Its protein is CASSLRGVYSNQPQHF. The full variable domain, its missing parts supplied by reference TRBV28 and TRBJ1-5, is DVKVTQSSRYLVKRTGEKVFLECVQDMDHENMFWYRQDPGLGLRLIYFSYDVKMKEKGDIPEGYSVSREKKERFSLILESASTNQTSMYLCASSLRGVYSNQPQHFGDGTRLSIL.

V gene TRBV28 combines with J gene TRBJ2-1, with 8 bases identical to TRBD2. J lost 3 bases, V lost 6 bases, and 7 bases had no gene match. The CDR3 loop spans 15 amino acids. Germline CDR1 and CDR2: MDHEN and SYDVKM. CDR3 residues: CASSLTSGDYNEQFF. The CDR3 region has the DNA TGTGCCAGCAGCCTAACTAGCGGAGACTACAATGAGCAGTTCTTC.

The chain joins TRBV5-1 to TRBJ2-1, with 7 bases aligning to TRBD1. The CDR3 runs 14 residues. Per germline, CDR1 SGHRS and CDR2 YFSETQ. The trim removed 0 bases at V and 8 bases at J, leaving 5 bases unmatched. This CDR3 is CASSLGGTAHEQFF. The CDR3 DNA reads TGCGCCAGCAGCTTGGGAGGGACAGCCCATGAGCAGTTCTTC.

The J gene is TRBJ1-4, the V gene TRBV5-1; D is possibly TRBD1 (6 bases). Germline CDR1 reads SGHRS; CDR2 reads YFSETQ. The CDR3 loop spans 15 amino acids. Trimming stripped 0 bases from V and 4 bases from J, with 10 bases between. The CDR3 region has the DNA TGCGCCAGCAGCTTGGATCCAGGGGATAATGAAAAACTGTTTTTT. Protein product: CASSLDPGDNEKLFF.

The chain has TRBV14 and TRBJ1-2; D remains ambiguous. The CDR3 contains 13 residues. Germline values: CDR1 SGHDN, CDR2 FVKESK. V lost 2 bases to trimming and J lost 10 bases, with 14 bases between them. The CDR3 DNA reads as TGTGCCAGCAGCCAAACCGACGGGGAGGACTACACCTTC. Protein sequence: CASSQTDGEDYTF.

The CDR3 loop reads CASSIRGDTADNQPQHF. The DNA of the CDR3 is TGTGCCAGTAGTATAAGGGGCGATACTGCCGACAATCAGCCCCAGCATTTT. This sequence joins TRBV19 and TRBJ1-5, with D maybe TRBD1 (5 bases). Germline CDR1 reads LNHDA; CDR2 reads SQIVND (reference sequence). V gave up 2 bases and J gave up 3 bases, with 17 bases separating them. This CDR3 region has 17 residues.

The CDR3 nucleotides read TGTGCCAGCAGCTCGGCTGGAGGACCAGGTGGGGATACGCAGTATTTT. Residues: CASSSAGGPGGDTQYF. This sequence joins TRBV7-9 and TRBJ2-3; tentatively, D is TRBD2 (5 bases). The CDR3 spans 16 residues. V was pared by 4 bases and J by 6 bases, with 20 bases between. CDR1 and CDR2 (germline): SEHNR, FQNEAQ (reference sequence).

This sequence joins TRBV5-1 and TRBJ2-7, with D possibly being TRBD1 (6 bases). V lost 2 bases, J lost 6 bases, and 12 bases lay in between. The CDR3 has 13 residues. Germline CDR1 SGHRS, CDR2 YFSETQ. The CDR3 nucleotides read TGCGCCAGCAGCTTTTCAGGGGTCGGCGAGCAGTACTTC. Its protein is CASSFSGVGEQYF.

The CDR3 nucleotides are TGTGCCAGTAGTGAGTGGGGGGGGTCGTATAGTGAGCAGTTCTTC. Amino acid sequence: CASSEWGGSYSEQFF. The chain combines TRBV19 with TRBJ2-1, with 7 nucleotides matching TRBD2. The ends lost 5 bases at V and 9 bases at J; junction bases unmatched: 13. The CDR3 totals 15 residues. Per the germline V gene, CDR1 is LNHDA and CDR2 is SQIVND (reference sequence).